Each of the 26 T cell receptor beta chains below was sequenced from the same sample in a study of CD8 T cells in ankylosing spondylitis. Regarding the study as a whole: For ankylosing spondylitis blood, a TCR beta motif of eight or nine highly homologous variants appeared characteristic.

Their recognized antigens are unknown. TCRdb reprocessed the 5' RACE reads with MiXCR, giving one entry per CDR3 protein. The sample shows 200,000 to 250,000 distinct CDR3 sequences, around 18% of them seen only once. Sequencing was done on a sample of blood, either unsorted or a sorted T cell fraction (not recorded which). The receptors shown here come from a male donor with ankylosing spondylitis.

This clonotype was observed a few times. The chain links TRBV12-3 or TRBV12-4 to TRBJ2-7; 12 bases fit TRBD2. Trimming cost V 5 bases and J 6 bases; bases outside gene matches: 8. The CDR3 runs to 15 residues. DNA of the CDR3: TGTGCCAGCAGTCAACCGGGACTAGCGGGTGGCGAGCAGTACTTC. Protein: CASSQPGLAGGEQYF.

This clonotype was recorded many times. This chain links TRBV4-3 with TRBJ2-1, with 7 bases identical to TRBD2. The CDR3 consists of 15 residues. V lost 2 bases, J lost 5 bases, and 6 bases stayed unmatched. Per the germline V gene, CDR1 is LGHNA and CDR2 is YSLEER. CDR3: CASSQFRGDHNEQFF. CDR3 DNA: TGCGCCAGCAGCCAATTTCGGGGGGATCACAATGAGCAGTTCTTC.

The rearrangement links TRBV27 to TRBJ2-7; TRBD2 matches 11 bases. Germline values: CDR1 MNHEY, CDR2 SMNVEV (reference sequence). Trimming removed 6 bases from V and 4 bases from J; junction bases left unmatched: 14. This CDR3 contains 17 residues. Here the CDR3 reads CASSSGTSGWSLYEQYF. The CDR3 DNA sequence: TGTGCCAGCAGCTCCGGGACTAGCGGCTGGTCCCTTTACGAGCAGTACTTC.

The CDR3 reads CASSFRGFGYEQYF. The DNA of the CDR3 is TGTGCCAGCAGTTTTAGGGGATTCGGTTACGAGCAGTACTTC. The chain recombines TRBV6-2 or TRBV6-3 with TRBJ2-7; possibly TRBD1 for D (5 bases). This CDR3 is built from 14 residues. V was shortened by 4 bases and J by 4 bases, with 14 bases between the two germline ends. Germline CDR1 is MNHEY and CDR2 is SVGEGT.

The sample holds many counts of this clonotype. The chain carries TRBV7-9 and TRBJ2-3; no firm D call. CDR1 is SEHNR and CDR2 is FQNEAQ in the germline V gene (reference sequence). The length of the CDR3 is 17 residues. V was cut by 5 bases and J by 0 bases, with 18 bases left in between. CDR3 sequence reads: CASSPALAAQSTDTQYF. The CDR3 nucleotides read TGTGCCAGCAGCCCAGCCCTGGCGGCACAAAGCACAGATACGCAGTATTTT.

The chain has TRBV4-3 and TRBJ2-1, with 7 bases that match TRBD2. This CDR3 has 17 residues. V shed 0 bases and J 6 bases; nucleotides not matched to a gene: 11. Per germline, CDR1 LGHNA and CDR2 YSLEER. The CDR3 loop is CASSQDLRLAELNEQFF. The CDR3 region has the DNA TGCGCCAGCAGCCAAGATTTACGGCTAGCGGAGCTCAATGAGCAGTTCTTC.

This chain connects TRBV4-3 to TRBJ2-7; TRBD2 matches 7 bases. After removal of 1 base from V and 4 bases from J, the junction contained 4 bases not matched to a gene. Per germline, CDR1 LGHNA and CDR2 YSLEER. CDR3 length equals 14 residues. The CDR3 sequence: CASSQGEGRYEQYF. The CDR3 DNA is TGCGCCAGCAGCCAAGGGGAGGGGAGGTACGAGCAGTACTTC.

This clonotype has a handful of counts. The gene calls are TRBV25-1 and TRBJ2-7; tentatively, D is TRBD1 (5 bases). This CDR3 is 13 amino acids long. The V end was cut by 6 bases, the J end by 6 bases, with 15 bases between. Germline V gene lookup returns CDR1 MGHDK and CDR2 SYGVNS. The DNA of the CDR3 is TGTGCCAGCAGACAGGATTCGTCGGCCGAGCAGTACTTC. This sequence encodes CASRQDSSAEQYF.

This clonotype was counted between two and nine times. The CDR3 loop reads CASSYPQGVADTQYF. The CDR3 DNA follows: TGTGCCAGCAGTTATCCACAGGGGGTGGCTGATACGCAGTATTTT. V usage is TRBV6-6 and J usage is TRBJ2-3, with TRBD1 matching over 8 bases. J was trimmed by 6 bases and V by 3 bases; bases with no gene match: 8. CDR3 length: 15 amino acids. Germline V lookup: CDR1 MNHNY, CDR2 SVGAGI (reference sequence).

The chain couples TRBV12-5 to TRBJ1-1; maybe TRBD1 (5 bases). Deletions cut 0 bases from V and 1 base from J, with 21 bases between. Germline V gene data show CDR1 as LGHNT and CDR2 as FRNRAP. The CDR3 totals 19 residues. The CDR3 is CASGLVSITQDNWNTEAFF. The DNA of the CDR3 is TGTGCTAGTGGTTTGGTATCTATTACTCAGGACAATTGGAACACTGAAGCTTTCTTT.

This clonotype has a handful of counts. CDR3 sequence (DNA): TGCGCCACCAAGTGGACACCTGGAGACTACGAGCAGTACTTC. It translates to CATKWTPGDYEQYF. The gene calls are TRBV5-1 and TRBJ2-7; weak D call: TRBD1 (5 bases). This CDR3 has 14 amino acids. Trimming pared 9 bases from V and 3 bases from J, leaving 19 bases between. Germline-derived CDR1 and CDR2 are SGHRS and YFSETQ.

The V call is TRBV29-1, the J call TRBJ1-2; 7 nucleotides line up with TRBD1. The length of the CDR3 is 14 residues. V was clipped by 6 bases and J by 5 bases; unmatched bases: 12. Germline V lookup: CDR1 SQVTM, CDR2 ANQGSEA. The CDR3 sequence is CSVLLRTGEYGYTF. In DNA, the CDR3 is TGCAGCGTGCTTCTTCGGACAGGCGAGTATGGCTACACCTTC.

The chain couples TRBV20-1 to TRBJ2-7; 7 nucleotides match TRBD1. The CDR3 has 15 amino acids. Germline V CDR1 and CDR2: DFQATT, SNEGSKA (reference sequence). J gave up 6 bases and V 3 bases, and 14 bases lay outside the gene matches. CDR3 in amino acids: CSARTLDRDQGEQYF. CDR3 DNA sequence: TGCAGTGCTAGGACCCTCGACAGGGACCAGGGCGAGCAGTACTTC.

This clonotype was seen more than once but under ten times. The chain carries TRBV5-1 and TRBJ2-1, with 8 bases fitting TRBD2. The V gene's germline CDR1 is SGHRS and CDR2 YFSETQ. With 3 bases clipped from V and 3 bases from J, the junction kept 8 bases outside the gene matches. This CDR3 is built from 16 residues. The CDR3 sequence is CASSWPMSGSYNEQFF. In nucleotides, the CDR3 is TGCGCCAGCAGCTGGCCCATGAGCGGGAGCTACAATGAGCAGTTCTTC.

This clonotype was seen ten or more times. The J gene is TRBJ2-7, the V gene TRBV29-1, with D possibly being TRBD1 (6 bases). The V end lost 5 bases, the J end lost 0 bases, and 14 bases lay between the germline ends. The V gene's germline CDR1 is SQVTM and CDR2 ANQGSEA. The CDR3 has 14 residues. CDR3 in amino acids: CSVHAQGSSYEQYF. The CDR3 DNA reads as TGCAGCGTTCATGCACAGGGCTCCTCCTACGAGCAGTACTTC.

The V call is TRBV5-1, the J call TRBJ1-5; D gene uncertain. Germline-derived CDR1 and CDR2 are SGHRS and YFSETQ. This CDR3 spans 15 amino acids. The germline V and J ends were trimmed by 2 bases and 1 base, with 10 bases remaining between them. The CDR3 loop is CASSLGPQSNQPQHF. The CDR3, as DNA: TGCGCCAGCAGCTTAGGGCCTCAGAGCAATCAGCCCCAGCATTTT.

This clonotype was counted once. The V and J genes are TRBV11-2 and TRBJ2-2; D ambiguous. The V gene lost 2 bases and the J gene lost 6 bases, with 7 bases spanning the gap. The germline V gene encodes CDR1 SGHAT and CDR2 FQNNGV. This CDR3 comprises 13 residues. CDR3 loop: CASSLIIAGELFF. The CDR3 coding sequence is TGTGCCAGCAGCTTAATTATTGCCGGGGAGCTGTTTTTT.

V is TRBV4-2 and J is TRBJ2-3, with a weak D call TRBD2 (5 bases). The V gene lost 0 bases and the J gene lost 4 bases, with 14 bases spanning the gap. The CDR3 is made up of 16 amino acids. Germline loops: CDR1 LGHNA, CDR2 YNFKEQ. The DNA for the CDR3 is TGTGCCAGCAGCCAAGAGGAAGGTAGCGTGGCAGATACGCAGTATTTT. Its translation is CASSQEEGSVADTQYF.

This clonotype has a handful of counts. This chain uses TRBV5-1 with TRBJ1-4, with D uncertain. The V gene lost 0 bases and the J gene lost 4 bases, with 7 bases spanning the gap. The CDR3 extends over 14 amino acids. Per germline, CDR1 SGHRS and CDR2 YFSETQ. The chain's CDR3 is CASSLGQSNEKLFF. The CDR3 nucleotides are TGCGCCAGCAGCTTGGGTCAAAGTAATGAAAAACTGTTTTTT.

The CDR3 spells CASSHGTGTEAFF. In nucleotides, the CDR3 is TGTGCCAGCAGCCACGGGACGGGCACTGAAGCTTTCTTT. The rearrangement joins TRBV27 to TRBJ1-1; D is possibly TRBD1 (5 bases). Germline values: CDR1 MNHEY, CDR2 SMNVEV (reference sequence). The CDR3 has 13 amino acids. Trimming left V 6 bases short and J 4 bases short, with 12 bases between.

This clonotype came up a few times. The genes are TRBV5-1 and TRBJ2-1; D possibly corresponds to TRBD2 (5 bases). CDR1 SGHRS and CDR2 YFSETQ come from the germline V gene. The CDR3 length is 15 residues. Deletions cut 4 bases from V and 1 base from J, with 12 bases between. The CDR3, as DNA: TGCGCCAGCAGCCCCCTGGGCGGGTCCTACAATGAGCAGTTCTTC. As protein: CASSPLGGSYNEQFF. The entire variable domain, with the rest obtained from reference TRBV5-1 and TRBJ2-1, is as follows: KAGVTQTPRYLIKTRGQQVTLSCSPISGHRSVSWYQQTPGQGLQFLFEYFSETQRNKGNFPGRFSGRQFSNSRSEMNVSTLELGDSALYLCASSPLGGSYNEQFFGPGTRLTVL.

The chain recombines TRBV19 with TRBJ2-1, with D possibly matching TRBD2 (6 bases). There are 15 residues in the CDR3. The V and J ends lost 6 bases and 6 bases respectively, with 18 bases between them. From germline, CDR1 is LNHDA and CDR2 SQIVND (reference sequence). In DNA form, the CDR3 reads TGTGCCAGTAGCCCGACGACTAGTCTCGGCAATGAGCAGTTCTTC. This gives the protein CASSPTTSLGNEQFF.

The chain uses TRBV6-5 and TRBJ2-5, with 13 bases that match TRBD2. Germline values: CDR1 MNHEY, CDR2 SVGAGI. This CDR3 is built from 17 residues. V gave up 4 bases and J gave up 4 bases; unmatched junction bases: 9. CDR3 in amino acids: CASSWTSGGPLGETQYF. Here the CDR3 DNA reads TGTGCCAGCAGTTGGACTAGCGGGGGCCCCTTAGGAGAGACCCAGTACTTC.

CDR3 sequence: CASSPISGPGEQYF. CDR3 nucleotides: TGTGCCAGTAGCCCTATTTCGGGTCCCGGCGAGCAGTACTTC. This chain connects TRBV19 to TRBJ2-7; the D is unclear. Per the germline V gene, CDR1 is LNHDA and CDR2 is SQIVND (reference sequence). The CDR3 consists of 14 residues. V was cut by 6 bases and J by 6 bases, with 18 bases left in between.

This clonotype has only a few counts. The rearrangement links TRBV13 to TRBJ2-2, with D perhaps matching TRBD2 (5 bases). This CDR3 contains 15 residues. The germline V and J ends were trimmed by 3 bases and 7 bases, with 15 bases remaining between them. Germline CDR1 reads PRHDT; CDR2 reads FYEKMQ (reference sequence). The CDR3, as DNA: TGTGCCAGCAGCTTCACCATAGGGAGTCGCGGGGAGCTGTTTTTT. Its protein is CASSFTIGSRGELFF.

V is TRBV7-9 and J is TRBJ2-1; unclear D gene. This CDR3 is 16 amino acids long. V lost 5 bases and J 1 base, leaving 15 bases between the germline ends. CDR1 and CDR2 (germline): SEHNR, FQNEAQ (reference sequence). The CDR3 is CASSPEAARSYNEQFF. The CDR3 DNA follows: TGTGCCAGCAGCCCCGAGGCCGCGAGGTCCTACAATGAGCAGTTCTTC. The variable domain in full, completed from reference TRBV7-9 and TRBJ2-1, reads DTGVSQNPRHKITKRGQNVTFRCDPISEHNRLYWYRQTLGQGPEFLTYFQNEAQLEKSRLLSDRFSAERPKGSFSTLEIQRTEQGDSAMYLCASSPEAARSYNEQFFGPGTRLTVL.